This T cell receptor (beta chain) was sequenced during a study of blood T cells in healthy people across ages. General study findings and limits: Among long-lived donors, naive CD4+ cells were more numerous and diversity higher than in aged donors.

J was trimmed by 6 bases and V by 4 bases; bases with no gene match: 10. This CDR3 region has 15 residues. Germline V gene lookup returns CDR1 MNHEY and CDR2 SVGEGT. To note about this clonotype: Its cognate antigen is unknown.

The use of a sample-barcoded 5' primer and a J-beta primer mix characterized a second PCR of roughly 6 to 11 cycles. There were at least 3 million CDR3-containing paired-end reads obtained from each sample. TCRdb analysed the 5' RACE reads with MiXCR anew, one entry per CDR3 protein. The table lists about 1.4 million distinct CDR3 sequences, around 59% of them singletons. The clonotype comes from a young man in good health. The genes are TRBV6-2 or TRBV6-3 and TRBJ2-3, with 7 bases lining up with TRBD2. Material for sequencing was blood. The CDR3 spells CASSSGTTLEDTQYF. The CDR3, as DNA: TGTGCCAGCAGTTCCGGGACTACCTTGGAGGATACGCAGTATTTT.